These T cell receptor beta chains were read from a single sample in a study of blood T cell repertoires in COVID-19. Some clones are missing from TCRdb's copy, which holds only in-frame ones; the method was immunoSEQ multiplex PCR. The sample contains about 120,000 clones, over 75% of which appear only once. Source material: peripheral blood. These receptors originate from a woman older than 75 with acute or convalescent COVID-19. The CDR3 runs from the conserved cysteine through the conserved F or W. D genes are given only for firm matches. Clone size, where shown, is once, few, many, or a class for clones that have expanded.

>TRBD1|TRBV2|.|TRBJ2-7
TGTGCCAGCAGGTTGACAGGGTTATCCTACGAGCAGTACTTC
CASRLTGLSYEQYF
>TRBD1|TRBV19|.|TRBJ1-1
TGTGCCAGTAGAGATGGACAGGGGCGCACTGAAGCTTTCTTT
CASRDGQGRTEAFF
>TRBD1|TRBV2|.|TRBJ2-7
TGTGCCAGCAAATGGGAAGGACAGGCTTCCTCCGAGCAGTACTTC
CASKWEGQASSEQYF
>.|TRBV5-1|.|TRBJ1-1
TGCGCCAGCAGCTTGGCTCAGGGGTGGGTGAACACTGAAGCTTTCTTT
CASSLAQGWVNTEAFF
>.|TRBV12-5|once|TRBJ2-3
TGTGCTAGTGGTTTGGGCCGGGACACAAGCACAGATACGCAGTATTTT
CASGLGRDTSTDTQYF
>TRBD1|TRBV6-5|few|TRBJ1-5
TGTGCCAGCAGGTCCAGGGGGGCCCTTAATCAGCCCCAGCATTTT
CASRSRGALNQPQHF
>TRBD2|TRBV5-4|.|TRBJ2-2
TGTGCCAGCAGCTCCCAGCGGGAGGGCCTTACCGGGGAGCTGTTTTTT
CASSSQREGLTGELFF
>.|TRBV19|.|TRBJ1-2
TGTGCCAGTAGTCTATCGGGGTATGGCTACACCTTC
CASSLSGYGYTF
>.|TRBV5-1|.|TRBJ1-6
TGCGCCAGTAAAAAGGGGGAAGGGTATAATTCACCCCTCCACTTT
CASKKGEGYNSPLHF
>.|TRBV4-1|.|TRBJ1-1
TGCGCCAGCAGCCCCTATCGGGGGGAAAACACTGAAGCTTTCTTT
CASSPYRGENTEAFF
>TRBD1|TRBV12-3/TRBV12-4|.|TRBJ2-7
TGTGCCAGCAGTTACCGGGACAGGGAACAGCAGTACTTC
CASSYRDREQQYF
>TRBD2|TRBV5-1|.|TRBJ2-3
TGCGCCAGCAGCCCCGGGGCGGGGGCAGATACGCAGTATTTT
CASSPGAGADTQYF
>.|TRBV7-2|.|TRBJ2-1
TGTGCCAGCAGCTTATGGACGGACACCTACAATGAGCAGTTCTTC
CASSLWTDTYNEQFF
>TRBD1|TRBV7-2|.|TRBJ1-1
TGTGCCAGCAGCTTCGGCAGGGGGGCTGAAGCTTTCTTT
CASSFGRGAEAFF
>.|TRBV29-1|.|TRBJ1-2
TGCAGCGTTGAAGATCAACTCAAATCGGTAAACTATGGCTACACCTTC
CSVEDQLKSVNYGYTF
>.|TRBV6-4|.|TRBJ2-6
TGTGCCAGCAGTGACCGAGCTGGGGCCAACGTCCTGACTTTC
CASSDRAGANVLTF
>TRBD2|TRBV9|.|TRBJ2-1
TGTGCCAGCAGCCCACGCAGCGGGGGGGCCGTAAATGAGCAGTTCTTC
CASSPRSGGAVNEQFF
>.|TRBV12-3/TRBV12-4|.|TRBJ1-2
TGTGCCAGCAGGATAACAGGGAACTATGGCTACACCTTC
CASRITGNYGYTF
>.|TRBV12-5|.|TRBJ2-1
TGTGCTAGTGGTGACCGGGACACCTACAATGAGCAGTTCTTC
CASGDRDTYNEQFF
>.|TRBV7-8|.|TRBJ1-6
TGTGCCAGCAGCTTAAGATCCCGGACAGATAATTCACCCCTCCACTTT
CASSLRSRTDNSPLHF
>TRBD1|TRBV9|.|TRBJ2-5
TGTGCCAGCAGCGTGGGAACAGGGGGGACCCAGTACTTC
CASSVGTGGTQYF
>TRBD1|TRBV13|.|TRBJ1-6
TGTGCCAGCAGCTTCGGGACAGGGGTTTCACCCCTCCACTTT
CASSFGTGVSPLHF
>.|TRBV7-2|once|TRBJ2-7
TGTGCCAGCAGCTTAGCTAGAATCTCCTACGAGCAGTACTTC
CASSLARISYEQYF
>TRBD2|TRBV28|.|TRBJ2-7
TGTGCCAGCAGTCCCTGGGGAGGGGAAACTGGCGAGCAGTACTTC
CASSPWGGETGEQYF
>.|TRBV5-1|few|TRBJ2-2
TGCGCCAGCAGCTTGGTGGGAGTCGGGGAGCTGTTTTTT
CASSLVGVGELFF
>TRBD2|TRBV5-4|.|TRBJ2-1
TGTGCCAGCAGCTTGTATGGGGCTAGCGGGACAGTCTCCTACAATGAGCAGTTCTTC
CASSLYGASGTVSYNEQFF